A single T cell receptor beta chain is shown here with its context. Germline V gene sequence: CDR1 MNHEY, CDR2 SVGAGI. V shed 8 bases and J shed 0 bases, with 14 bases lying between them. The CDR3 runs to 14 residues. The RNA, about 0.45 to 1 ug, was put through reverse transcription using random hexamers. TCRdb redid the calling of the immunoSEQ multiplex PCR reads with MiXCR, one entry per CDR3 protein. The sample shows some 200,000 distinct CDR3 sequences, roughly 95% of them seen only once. The sample is drawn from a study of CD8 T cells in Susac syndrome. The authors negatively isolated CD8+ and CD4+ T cells and FACS-enriched TEMRA cells.

The rearrangement links TRBV6-5 to TRBJ2-7; D may match TRBD1 or TRBD2 (5 bases each). Sequencing used CD4+ T cells from PBMCs. The receptor was derived from a human donor with multiple sclerosis. The CDR3 is CASARGLSSYEQYF. The CDR3 nucleotides are TGTGCCAGCGCCCGGGGCCTAAGCTCCTACGAGCAGTACTTC.